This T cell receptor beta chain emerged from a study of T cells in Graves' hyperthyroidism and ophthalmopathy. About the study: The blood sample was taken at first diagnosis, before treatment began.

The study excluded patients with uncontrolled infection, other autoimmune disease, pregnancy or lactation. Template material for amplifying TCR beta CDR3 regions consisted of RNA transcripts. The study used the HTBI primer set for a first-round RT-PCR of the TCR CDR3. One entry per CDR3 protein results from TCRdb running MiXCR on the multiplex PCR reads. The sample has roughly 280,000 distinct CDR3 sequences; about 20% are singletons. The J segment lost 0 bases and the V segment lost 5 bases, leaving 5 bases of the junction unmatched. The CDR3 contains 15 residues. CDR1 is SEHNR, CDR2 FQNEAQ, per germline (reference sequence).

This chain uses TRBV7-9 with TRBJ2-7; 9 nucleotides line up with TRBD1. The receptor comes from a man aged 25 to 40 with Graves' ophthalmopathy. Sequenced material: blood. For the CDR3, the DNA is TGTGCCAGCAGCACAGACAGGGGGGTCTCCTACGAGCAGTACTTC. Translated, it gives CASSTDRGVSYEQYF.